A single sample gave rise to the 30 T cell receptor beta chains below, sequenced in a study of T cells in women clearing cervical HPV infection. Assay: immunoSEQ multiplex PCR; the TCRdb copy retains only in-frame clones and omits some. This sample's table has some 25,000 clones. Sequenced material: blood buffy coat. The receptors here all came from a woman between 18 and 69 years old with a cervical HPV16 infection that either progressed to CIN3+ or cleared (not recorded which).

To note about this clone: The read falls 3 residues short of the CDR3 end, and the missing part is taken from the germline J gene. This chain uses TRBV19 with TRBJ1-5; perhaps TRBD1 as D (5 bases). V was cut by 7 bases and J by 3 bases, with 10 bases left in between. Germline CDR1 reads LNHDA; CDR2 reads SQIVND (reference sequence). CDR3 length: 13 amino acids. The CDR3 protein is CASTAGNNQPQHF. Partial CDR3 DNA: TGTGCCAGTACGGCAGGGAACAATCAGCCC.

CDR3 residues: CASSLGQGNEKLFF. The DNA read from the CDR3 is TGTGCCAGCAGCCTGGGACAGGGTAATGAAAAG. The chain is built from TRBV7-9 and TRBJ2-2, with 9 bases identical to TRBD1. From the germline J gene comes the end of the CDR3, since the read stops 3 residues before it. The CDR3 loop spans 14 amino acids. The germline gives CDR1 SEHNR, CDR2 FQNEAQ (reference sequence).

Notes on this clone: The read gets to within 3 residues of the CDR3 end, and the germline J gene fills in the rest. The chain joins TRBV6-4 to TRBJ2-1; 9 bases are shared with TRBD2. The CDR3 covers 15 residues. Germline-derived CDR1 and CDR2 are MRHNA and SNTAGT. V lost 3 bases and J lost 7; bases outside the gene matches: 7. CDR3 DNA, as far as it was read: TGTGCCAGCAGTGAGGTGGGTAGCGGGAGTAATGAG. It is translated as CASSEVGSGSNE. The full CDR3 sequence reads CASSEVGSGSNEQFF.

The sequenced part of the CDR3 DNA is TGCAGCGTTTCGACAGGGGGCGATACG. Protein product: CSVSTGGDT. In full, the CDR3 is CSVSTGGDTQYF. This chain links TRBV29-1 with TRBJ2-3; 10 bases match TRBD1. The read stops 3 residues short of the end of the CDR3; the missing end is completed from the germline J gene. With V trimmed by 5 bases and J by 6 bases, 2 bases remained unmatched. Germline CDR1 and CDR2: SQVTM and ANQGSEA. This CDR3 has 12 amino acids.

Turning to this clone: The missing CDR3 end, 3 residues past where the read stops, is filled in from the germline J gene. V and J are TRBV20-1 and TRBJ2-1; 8 bases line up with TRBD2. Trimming removed 0 bases from V and 2 bases from J; junction bases left unmatched: 3. Germline CDR1 and CDR2: DFQATT and SNEGSKA (reference sequence). The CDR3 runs 15 residues. CDR3 protein: CSARDRAGAYNEQFF. The part of the CDR3 DNA that was read is TGCAGTGCTAGAGATCGAGCGGGGGCCTACAATGAG.

As concerns this clone: The read terminates 3 residues ahead of where the CDR3 ends, so the germline J gene completes it. This chain links TRBV7-2 with TRBJ1-3, with D unresolved. The CDR3 length is 11 residues. Germline CDR1 and CDR2: SGHTA and FQGNSA. V was pared by 8 bases and J by 3 bases, with 5 bases between. The CDR3 spells CASSVGNTIYF. Incomplete CDR3 DNA: TGTGCCAGCTCGGTTGGAAACACC.

As concerns this clone: The CDR3 goes on 3 residues after the read ends, and that part is filled in from the germline J gene. The chain carries TRBV5-4 and TRBJ2-7, with a possible D match to TRBD2 (6 bases). The CDR3 consists of 15 residues. The germline CDR1 and CDR2 sequences are SGHNT and YYREEE (reference sequence). Trimming took 0 bases from V and 1 from J, leaving 11 bases between them. CDR3 region: CASSLEMTSSYEQYF. CDR3 DNA, as far as it was read: TGTGCCAGCAGCTTGGAAATGACTAGTTCCTACGAG.

About this clone: Sequencing ends 3 residues short of the CDR3 end; the germline J gene provides the rest. Additional DNA sequences in this sample encode the identical CDR3. This rearrangement joins TRBV18 to TRBJ2-7; 9 nucleotides align to TRBD1. CDR1 and CDR2 from the germline V gene are KGHSH and LQKENI. V was pared by 4 bases and J by 5 bases, with 15 bases of the junction left unmatched. This CDR3 comprises 17 residues. CDR3 sequence reads: CASSLSTLGTGSHEQYF. The sequenced CDR3 bases are TGTGCCAGCTCACTTTCTACACTCGGGACAGGGTCACACGAG.

To note about this clone: The read halts 3 residues ahead of the CDR3 end, with the missing end drawn from the germline J gene. The chain joins TRBV27 to TRBJ2-7; TRBD2 matches 10 bases. V lost 5 bases to trimming and J lost 3 bases; unmatched junction nucleotides: 7. CDR3 size: 15 residues. Germline CDR1 reads MNHEY; CDR2 reads SMNVEV (reference sequence). The CDR3 bases that were read are TGTGCCAGCAGTGAATTAGCGGGGGGATTCTACGAG. Its translation is CASSELAGGFYE. The CDR3 in full is CASSELAGGFYEQYF.

Comments on this clone: The CDR3 extends 3 residues past the end of the read, so its final part is completed from the germline J gene. The chain is built from TRBV28 and TRBJ1-5, with D perhaps matching TRBD1 (5 bases). Trimming shortened V by 10 bases and J by 0 bases, and 16 bases separated the two germline ends. The CDR3 contains 15 residues. Germline V gives CDR1 MDHEN, CDR2 SYDVKM. The CDR3 is CATLEEGFSNQPQHF. The sequenced part of the CDR3 DNA is TGTGCCACCCTGGAGGAGGGGTTTAGCAATCAGCCC.

In the case of this clone: Other nucleotide sequences in the sample specify the same CDR3. CDR3 in amino acids: CASSPREQGLETQYF. The sequenced part of the CDR3 DNA is TGTGCCAGCTCACCACGGGAACAGGGTTTAGAGACC. The chain combines TRBV18 with TRBJ2-5; TRBD1 is a possible D gene (6 bases). The CDR3 end is not reached by the read, which stops 3 residues before it; the germline J gene fills it in. This CDR3 is 15 amino acids long. Trimming removed 1 base at V and 4 bases at J, with 13 bases between. Germline CDR1 is KGHSH and CDR2 is LQKENI.

The DNA read from the CDR3 is TGCAGCGTTCGGGGGCGGGGGTTTACTGAA. As protein: CSVRGRGFTE. The full CDR3 sequence reads CSVRGRGFTEAFF. The V call is TRBV29-1, the J call TRBJ1-1, with TRBD1 as a possible D gene (6 bases). The read gets to within 3 residues of the CDR3 end, and the germline J gene fills in the rest. V lost 5 bases, J lost 5 bases, and 15 bases lay in between. The CDR3 runs to 13 residues. Per the germline V gene, CDR1 is SQVTM and CDR2 is ANQGSEA.

Comments on this clone: From the germline J gene comes the end of the CDR3, since the read stops 3 residues before it. The J gene is TRBJ2-5, the V gene TRBV5-4; 8 nucleotides agree with TRBD1. The V gene end was trimmed by 3 bases and the J gene end by 0 bases; junction bases not matched to a gene: 4. The CDR3 is 15 residues long. CDR1 is SGHNT, CDR2 YYREEE, per germline (reference sequence). CDR3 loop: CASSSGTGYQETQYF. CDR3 bases read: TGTGCCAGCAGCTCAGGGACAGGTTACCAAGAGACC.

About this clone: The read falls 3 residues short of the CDR3 end, and the missing part is taken from the germline J gene. V and J are TRBV5-4 and TRBJ2-3; the D gene is possibly TRBD1 (7 bases). Germline CDR1 is SGHNT and CDR2 is YYREEE (reference sequence). The CDR3 runs 14 residues. V gave up 0 bases and J gave up 4 bases, with 9 bases separating them. CDR3 DNA, as far as it was read: TGTGCCAGCAGCTTGGCCAGGGGGGCAGATACG. Translating it yields CASSLARGADT. The whole CDR3 is CASSLARGADTQYF.

As concerns this clone: The read terminates 3 residues ahead of where the CDR3 ends, so the germline J gene completes it. The rearrangement uses TRBV18 and TRBJ1-3, with a possible D match to TRBD1 (5 bases). The CDR3 is made up of 14 amino acids. The germline V gene has CDR1 KGHSH and CDR2 LQKENI. Trimming stripped 3 bases from V and 1 base from J, with 7 bases between. CDR3 in amino acids: CASSPRGSGNTIYF. Incomplete CDR3 DNA: TGTGCCAGCTCACCTAGGGGATCTGGAAACACC. Looking up the rest from reference TRBV18 and TRBJ1-3 gives the full variable domain: NAGVMQNPRHLVRRRGQEARLRCSPMKGHSHVYWYRQLPEEGLKFMVYLQKENIIDESGMPKERFSAEFPKEGPSILRIQQVVRGDSAAYFCASSPRGSGNTIYFGEGSWLTVV.

Note on this clone: The observed sequence ends 3 residues before the CDR3 terminus, with the missing tail filled in from the germline J gene. Different DNA sequences within this sample yield the same CDR3. The V call is TRBV5-6, the J call TRBJ1-1; the D gene is possibly TRBD1 (5 bases). Germline V gene data show CDR1 as SGHDT and CDR2 as YYEEEE. The CDR3 is 13 residues long. CDR3 DNA, as far as it was read: TGTGCCAGCAGCTTTCCTGACAGCGTTGAG. Amino acid sequence: CASSFPDSVE. The complete CDR3 reads CASSFPDSVEAFF.

In regard to this clone: The read is 3 residues too short to cover the CDR3 end, so that end is filled in from the germline J gene. V and J are TRBV7-2 and TRBJ2-1; 11 nucleotides line up with TRBD2. V lost 0 bases and J lost 4; bases outside the gene matches: 8. This CDR3 is built from 18 residues. Germline V gene sequence: CDR1 SGHTA, CDR2 FQGNSA. The CDR3 region is CASSLAGAGTSGYNEQFF. The CDR3 bases that were read are TGTGCCAGCAGCTTAGCTGGCGCAGGGACTAGCGGTTACAATGAG.

As regards this clone: The DNA ends 3 residues before the CDR3 does, and the rest of the CDR3 is filled in from the germline J gene. The gene calls are TRBV6-1 and TRBJ1-4; weak D call: TRBD1 (6 bases). The germline gives CDR1 MNHNS, CDR2 SASEGT. The CDR3 runs 13 residues. The CDR3 is CASSEGTGTPLFF. CDR3 bases read: TGTGCCAGCAGTGAAGGGACGGGGACACCA.

This clone is labeled medium-sized based on frequency. Sequencing ends 3 residues short of the CDR3 end; the germline J gene provides the rest. The rearrangement links TRBV7-3 to TRBJ2-5; TRBD2 matches 7 bases. Germline values: CDR1 SGHTA, CDR2 FQGTGA. J was trimmed by 0 bases and V by 4 bases; bases with no gene match: 5. CDR3 length: 15 amino acids. The CDR3 loop reads CASSSQGLYQETQYF. Incomplete CDR3 DNA: TGTGCCAGCAGCTCGCAGGGACTATACCAAGAGACC.

About this clone: From the germline J gene comes the end of the CDR3, since the read stops 3 residues before it. The chain recombines TRBV7-8 with TRBJ1-2, with 9 nucleotides matching TRBD1. Germline loops: CDR1 SGHVS, CDR2 FQNEAQ. This CDR3 comprises 15 residues. The sequenced CDR3 bases are TGTGCCAGCACGCCCCCGGGACAGGGTGTTCACGAC. This gives the protein CASTPPGQGVHD. The complete CDR3 protein is CASTPPGQGVHDYTF.

Remarks on this clone: The read terminates 3 residues before the CDR3 end, so the remaining end is supplied by the germline J gene. This chain connects TRBV7-9 to TRBJ2-1, with 8 nucleotides matching TRBD2. The V gene's germline CDR1 is SEHNR and CDR2 FQNEAQ (reference sequence). This CDR3 is 14 amino acids long. Trimming removed 6 bases from V and 3 bases from J; junction bases left unmatched: 4. This CDR3 is CASSTLADYNEQFF. The covered CDR3 bases are TGTGCCAGCAGTACACTAGCGGACTACAATGAG.

On this clone itself: The missing CDR3 end, 3 residues past where the read stops, is filled in from the germline J gene. This sequence joins TRBV5-1 and TRBJ2-7; TRBD2 matches 10 bases. The CDR3 is 14 residues long. The V and J ends lost 4 bases and 5 bases, in that order; junction bases with no gene match: 6. Germline CDR1 SGHRS, CDR2 YFSETQ. The CDR3 region is CASSAPGLANEQYF. Partial CDR3 DNA: TGCGCCAGCAGCGCACCGGGACTAGCGAACGAG.

About this clone itself: The read is 3 residues too short to cover the CDR3 end, so that end is filled in from the germline J gene. The rearrangement uses TRBV2 and TRBJ1-3, with D unclear. This CDR3 region has 16 residues. The V end lost 4 bases, the J end lost 1 base, and 14 bases lay between the germline ends. Germline V gene sequence: CDR1 SNHLY, CDR2 FYNNEI. CDR3 protein: CASSVGVGRSGNTIYF. The DNA read from the CDR3 is TGTGCCAGCAGTGTCGGGGTCGGCAGATCTGGAAACACC.

On this clone: Sequencing ends 3 residues short of the CDR3 end; the germline J gene provides the rest. This chain joins TRBV29-1 and TRBJ2-6; D call uncertain. In germline, CDR1 is SQVTM, CDR2 ANQGSEA. The CDR3 runs to 13 residues. The V end lost 4 bases, the J end lost 0 bases, and 4 bases lay between the germline ends. The sequenced part of the CDR3 DNA is TGCAGCGTTGGGGCCTCTGGGGCCAACGTC. Translation gives CSVGASGANV. The complete CDR3 reads CSVGASGANVLTF.

This clone is called medium-sized based on its frequency. The CDR3 end is not reached by the read, which stops 3 residues before it; the germline J gene fills it in. The rearrangement joins TRBV19 to TRBJ2-3, with 9 bases lining up with TRBD1. Germline CDR1 LNHDA, CDR2 SQIVND (reference sequence). The V gene end was trimmed by 6 bases and the J gene end by 4 bases; junction bases not matched to a gene: 5. CDR3 size: 14 residues. Here the CDR3 reads CASREQGASDTQYF. The sequenced CDR3 bases are TGTGCCAGTAGGGAACAGGGGGCTTCAGATACG.

As for this clone: The read gets to within 3 residues of the CDR3 end, and the germline J gene fills in the rest. This chain uses TRBV19 with TRBJ1-2, with D hard to call. Germline V lookup: CDR1 LNHDA, CDR2 SQIVND (reference sequence). This CDR3 has 14 residues. This chain's CDR3 is CASSEASGTNDYTF. The sequenced CDR3 bases are TGTGCCAGTAGTGAGGCTAGTGGAACCAATGAC.

Of note for this clone: The read ends 3 residues before the CDR3 terminus; that terminus is restored from the germline J gene. V usage is TRBV6-1 and J usage is TRBJ1-1, with D unresolved. The CDR3 has 13 residues. Germline lookup yields CDR1 MNHNS and CDR2 SASEGT. Trimming shortened V by 4 bases and J by 1 base, and 7 bases separated the two germline ends. The CDR3 here is CASSVEGNTEAFF. The CDR3 bases that were read are TGTGCCAGCAGTGTCGAGGGGAACACTGAA.

Concerning this clone: The read ends 3 residues early relative to the CDR3; the germline J gene fills the gap. The J gene is TRBJ2-4, the V gene TRBV29-1; D could derive from TRBD1 or TRBD2 (7 bases each). Trimming pared 4 bases from V and 9 bases from J, leaving 13 bases between. Germline V gene data show CDR1 as SQVTM and CDR2 as ANQGSEA. This CDR3 spans 12 amino acids. CDR3 protein: CSVGQGGGIQYF. The CDR3 bases that were read are TGCAGCGTTGGACAGGGAGGGGGCATT.

A remark on this clone: Sequencing ends 3 residues short of the CDR3 end; the germline J gene provides the rest. The rearrangement joins TRBV13 to TRBJ2-1; TRBD2 matches 14 bases. Germline trimming cut 2 bases from V and 5 bases from J; bases unmatched to any gene: 2. The CDR3 covers 16 residues. Germline V gene data show CDR1 as PRHDT and CDR2 as FYEKMQ (reference sequence). CDR3 DNA (partial): TGTGCCAGCAGCTTACCGGGACTAGCGGGAGACAATGAG. Its translation is CASSLPGLAGDNE. The CDR3, in full, reads CASSLPGLAGDNEQFF.

Here the CDR3 reads CASSPSEGRGVLGQYF. CDR3 DNA, as far as it was read: TGTGCCAGCTCACCCTCAGAGGGGCGCGGAGTACTCGGT. V usage is TRBV18 and J usage is TRBJ2-4, with D perhaps TRBD1 or TRBD2 (5 bases each). The read ends 3 residues before the CDR3 terminus; that terminus is restored from the germline J gene. CDR3 length: 16 residues. Looked up from germline, CDR1 is KGHSH and CDR2 is LQKENI.